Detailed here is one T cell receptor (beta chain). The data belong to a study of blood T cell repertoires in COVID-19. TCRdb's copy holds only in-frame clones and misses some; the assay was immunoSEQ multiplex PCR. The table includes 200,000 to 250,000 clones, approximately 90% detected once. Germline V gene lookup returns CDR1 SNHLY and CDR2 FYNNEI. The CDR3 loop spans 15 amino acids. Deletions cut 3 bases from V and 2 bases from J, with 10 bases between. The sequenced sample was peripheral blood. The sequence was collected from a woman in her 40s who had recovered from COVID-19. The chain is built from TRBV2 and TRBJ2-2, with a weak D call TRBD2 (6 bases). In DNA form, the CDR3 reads TGTGCCAGCAGTGAGGGGACTGCCAACACCGGGGAGCTGTTTTTT. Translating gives CASSEGTANTGELFF. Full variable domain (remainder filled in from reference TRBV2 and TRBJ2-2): EPEVTQTPSHQVTQMGQEVILRCVPISNHLYFYWYRQILGQKVEFLVSFYNNEISEKSEIFDDQFSVERPDGSNFTLKIRSTKLEDSAMYFCASSEGTANTGELFFGEGSRLTVL.